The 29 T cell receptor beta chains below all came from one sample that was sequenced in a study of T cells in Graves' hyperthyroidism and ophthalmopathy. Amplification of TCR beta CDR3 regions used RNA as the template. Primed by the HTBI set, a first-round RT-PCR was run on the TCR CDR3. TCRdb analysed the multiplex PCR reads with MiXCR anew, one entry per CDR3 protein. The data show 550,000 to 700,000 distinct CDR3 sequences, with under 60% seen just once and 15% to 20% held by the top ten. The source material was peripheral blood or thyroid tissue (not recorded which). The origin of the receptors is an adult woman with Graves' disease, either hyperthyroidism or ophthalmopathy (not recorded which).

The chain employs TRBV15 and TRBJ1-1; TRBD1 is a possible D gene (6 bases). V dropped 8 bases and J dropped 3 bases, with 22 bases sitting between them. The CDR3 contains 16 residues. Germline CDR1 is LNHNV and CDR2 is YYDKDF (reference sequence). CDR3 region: CATQPGASGGHTEAFF. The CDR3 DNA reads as TGTGCCACCCAACCTGGGGCCAGCGGGGGGCACACTGAAGCTTTCTTT.

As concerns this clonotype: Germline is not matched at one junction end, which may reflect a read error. The CDR3 protein is CASRTGNTEAF. CDR3 nucleotide sequence: TGTGCCAGTAGGACAGGGAACACTGAAGCTTTC. This chain uses TRBV19 with TRBJ2-6, with 7 bases lining up with TRBD1. Germline-derived CDR1 and CDR2 are LNHDA and SQIVND (reference sequence). The CDR3 covers 11 residues.

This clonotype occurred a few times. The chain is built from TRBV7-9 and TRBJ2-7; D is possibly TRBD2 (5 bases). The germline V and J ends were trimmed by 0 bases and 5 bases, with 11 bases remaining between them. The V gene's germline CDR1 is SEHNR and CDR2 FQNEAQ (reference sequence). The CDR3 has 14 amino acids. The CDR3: CASSLASSPNEQYF. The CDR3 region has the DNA TGTGCCAGCAGCTTAGCATCTAGCCCCAACGAGCAGTACTTC.

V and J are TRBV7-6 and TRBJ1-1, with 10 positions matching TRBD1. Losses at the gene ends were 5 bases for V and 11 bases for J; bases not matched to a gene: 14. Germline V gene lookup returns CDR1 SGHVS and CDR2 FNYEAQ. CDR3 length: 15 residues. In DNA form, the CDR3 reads TGTGCCAGCAGCGGCAGAAAGGGATCGGGACAGGGGGCTTTCTTT. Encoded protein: CASSGRKGSGQGAFF.

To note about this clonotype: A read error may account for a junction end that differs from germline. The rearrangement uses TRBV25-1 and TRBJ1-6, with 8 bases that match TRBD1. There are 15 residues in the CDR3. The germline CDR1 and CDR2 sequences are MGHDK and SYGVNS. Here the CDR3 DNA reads TGTGCCAGCGTTACGACCGGGACAGGCGGATCACCCCTCAACTTT. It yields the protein CASVTTGTGGSPLNF.

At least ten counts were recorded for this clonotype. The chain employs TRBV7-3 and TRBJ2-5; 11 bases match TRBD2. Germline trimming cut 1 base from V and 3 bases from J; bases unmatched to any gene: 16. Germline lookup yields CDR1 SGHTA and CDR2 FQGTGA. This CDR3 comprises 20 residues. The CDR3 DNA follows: TGTGCCAGCAGCTTAAGCAGATCCCGAAACCCACTAGCGGGAGAAGAGACCCAGTACTTC. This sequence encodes CASSLSRSRNPLAGEETQYF. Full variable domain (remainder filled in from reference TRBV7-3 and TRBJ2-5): GAGVSQTPSNKVTEKGKYVELRCDPISGHTALYWYRQSLGQGPEFLIYFQGTGAADDSGLPNDRFFAVRPEGSVSTLKIQRTERGDSAVYLCASSLSRSRNPLAGEETQYFGPGTRLLVL.

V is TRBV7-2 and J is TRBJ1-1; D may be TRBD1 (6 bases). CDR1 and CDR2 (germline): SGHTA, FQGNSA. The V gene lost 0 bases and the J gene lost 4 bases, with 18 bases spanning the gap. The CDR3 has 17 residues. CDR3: CASSLAAGARRGTEAFF. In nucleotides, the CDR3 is TGTGCCAGCAGCTTAGCAGCAGGGGCCAGAAGGGGCACTGAAGCTTTCTTT.

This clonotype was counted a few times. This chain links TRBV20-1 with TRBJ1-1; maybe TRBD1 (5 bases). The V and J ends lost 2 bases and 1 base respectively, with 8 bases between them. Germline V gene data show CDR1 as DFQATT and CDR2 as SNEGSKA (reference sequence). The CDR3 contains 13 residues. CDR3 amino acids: CSARRDGNTEAFF. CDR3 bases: TGCAGTGCTAGAAGGGACGGGAACACTGAAGCTTTCTTT.

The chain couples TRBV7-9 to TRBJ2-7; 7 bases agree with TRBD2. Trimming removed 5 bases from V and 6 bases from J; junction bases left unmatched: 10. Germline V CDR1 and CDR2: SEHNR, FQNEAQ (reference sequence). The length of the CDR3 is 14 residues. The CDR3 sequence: CASSHASGRVEQYF. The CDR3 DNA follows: TGTGCCAGCAGCCACGCTAGCGGAAGAGTCGAGCAGTACTTC.

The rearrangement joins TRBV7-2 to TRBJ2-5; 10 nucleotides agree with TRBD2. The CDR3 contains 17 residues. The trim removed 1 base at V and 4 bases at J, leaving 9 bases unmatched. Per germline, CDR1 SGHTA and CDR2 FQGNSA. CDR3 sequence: CASSLVPGTSVLETQYF. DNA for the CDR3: TGTGCCAGCAGCTTAGTACCCGGGACTAGCGTATTAGAGACCCAGTACTTC.

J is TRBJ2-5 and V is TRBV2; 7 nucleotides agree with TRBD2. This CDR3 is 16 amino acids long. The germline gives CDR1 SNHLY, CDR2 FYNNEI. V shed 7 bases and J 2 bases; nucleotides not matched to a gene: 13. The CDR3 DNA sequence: TGTGCCAGCACCCCAGGGACTACTCCGCCTCAAGAGACCCAGTACTTC. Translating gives CASTPGTTPPQETQYF.

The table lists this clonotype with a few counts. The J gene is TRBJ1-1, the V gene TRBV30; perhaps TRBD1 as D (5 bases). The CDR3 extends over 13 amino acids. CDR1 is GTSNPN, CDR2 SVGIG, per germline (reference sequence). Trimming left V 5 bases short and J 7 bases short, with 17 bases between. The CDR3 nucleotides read TGTGCCTGGGCCCGATTATGGGGGGATGAAGCTTTCTTT. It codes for CAWARLWGDEAFF. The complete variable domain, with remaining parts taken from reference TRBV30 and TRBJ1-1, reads SQTIHQWPATLVQPVGSPLSLECTVEGTSNPNLYWYRQAAGRGLQLLFYSVGIGQISSEVPQNLSASRPQDRQFILSSKKLLLSDSGFYLCAWARLWGDEAFFGQGTRLTVV.

The DNA for the CDR3 is TGTGCCATCGGGGCTAGCGGGAAAGGGTGGCCGGGGCCCCAGCATTTT. It translates to CAIGASGKGWPGPQHF. J is TRBJ1-5 and V is TRBV10-3; perhaps TRBD1 as D (5 bases). Trimming cost V 8 bases and J 9 bases, with 26 bases left between them. The CDR3 is made up of 16 amino acids. The germline V gene encodes CDR1 ENHRY and CDR2 SYGVKD.

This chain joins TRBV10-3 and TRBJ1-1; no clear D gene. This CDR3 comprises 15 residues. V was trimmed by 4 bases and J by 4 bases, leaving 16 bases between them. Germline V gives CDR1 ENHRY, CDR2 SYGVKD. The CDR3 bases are TGTGCCATCAGTGGGACCGGGGAAACGGGCACTGAAGCTTTCTTT. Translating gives CAISGTGETGTEAFF.

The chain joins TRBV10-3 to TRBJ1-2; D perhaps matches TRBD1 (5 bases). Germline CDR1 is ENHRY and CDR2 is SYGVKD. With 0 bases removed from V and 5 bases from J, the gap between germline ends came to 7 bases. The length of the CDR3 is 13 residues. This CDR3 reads CAISESGTYGYTF. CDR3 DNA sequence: TGTGCCATCAGTGAGTCGGGGACGTATGGCTACACCTTC.

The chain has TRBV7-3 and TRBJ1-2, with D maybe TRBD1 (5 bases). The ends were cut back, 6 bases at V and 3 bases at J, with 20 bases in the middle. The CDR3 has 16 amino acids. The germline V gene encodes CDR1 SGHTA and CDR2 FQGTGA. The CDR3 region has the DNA TGTGCCAGCAGAGGACAAAGTTTTATCTTTTACTATGGCTACACCTTC. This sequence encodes CASRGQSFIFYYGYTF.

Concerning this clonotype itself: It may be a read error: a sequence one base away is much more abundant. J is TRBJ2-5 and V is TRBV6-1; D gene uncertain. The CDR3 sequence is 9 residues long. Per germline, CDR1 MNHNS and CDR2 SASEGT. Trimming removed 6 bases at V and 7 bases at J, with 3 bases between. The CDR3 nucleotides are TGTGCCAGCAGAGGGACCCAGTACTTC. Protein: CASRGTQYF.

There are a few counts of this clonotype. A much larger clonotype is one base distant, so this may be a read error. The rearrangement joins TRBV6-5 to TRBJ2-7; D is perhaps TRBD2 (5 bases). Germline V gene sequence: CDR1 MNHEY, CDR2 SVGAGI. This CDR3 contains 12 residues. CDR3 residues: CVSSYPSREQYF. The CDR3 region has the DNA TGTGTCAGCAGTTACCCTAGCAGGGAGCAGTACTTC.

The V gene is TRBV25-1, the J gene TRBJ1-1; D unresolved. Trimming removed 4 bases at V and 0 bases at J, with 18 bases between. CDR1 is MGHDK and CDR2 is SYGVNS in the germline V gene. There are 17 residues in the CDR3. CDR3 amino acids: CASSARPGRQLNTEAFF. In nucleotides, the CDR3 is TGTGCCAGCAGTGCCCGACCCGGTCGGCAGTTGAACACTGAAGCTTTCTTT.

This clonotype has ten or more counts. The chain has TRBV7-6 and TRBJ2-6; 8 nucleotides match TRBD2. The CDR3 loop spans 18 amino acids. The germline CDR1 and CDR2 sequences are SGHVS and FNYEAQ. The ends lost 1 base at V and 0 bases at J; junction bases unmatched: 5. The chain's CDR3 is CASSLVPGGPSGANVLTF. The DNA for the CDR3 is TGTGCCAGCAGCTTAGTTCCGGGAGGGCCCTCTGGGGCCAACGTCCTGACTTTC.

This chain's CDR3 is CSASGTNSGQETQYF. In DNA, the CDR3 is TGCAGTGCTAGCGGTACCAATTCGGGCCAAGAGACCCAGTACTTC. This chain joins TRBV20-1 and TRBJ2-5; D unclear. This CDR3 has 15 amino acids. CDR1 DFQATT and CDR2 SNEGSKA come from the germline V gene (reference sequence). The V end was cut by 3 bases, the J end by 1 base, with 15 bases between.

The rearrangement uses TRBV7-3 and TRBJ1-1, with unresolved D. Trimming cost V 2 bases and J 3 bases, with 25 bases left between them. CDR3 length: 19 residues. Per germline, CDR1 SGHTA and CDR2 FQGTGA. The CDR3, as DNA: TGTGCCAGCAGCTTAGATGGTCCCCCCGCAGCCAGCCTGGACACTGAAGCTTTCTTT. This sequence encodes CASSLDGPPAASLDTEAFF.

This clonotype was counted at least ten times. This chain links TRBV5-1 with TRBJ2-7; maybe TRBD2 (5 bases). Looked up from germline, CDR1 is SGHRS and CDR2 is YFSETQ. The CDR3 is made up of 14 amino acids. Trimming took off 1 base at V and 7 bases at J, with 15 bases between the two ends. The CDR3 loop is CASSLNSPQREQYF. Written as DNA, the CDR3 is TGCGCCAGCAGCTTGAATAGTCCCCAGCGGGAGCAGTACTTC.

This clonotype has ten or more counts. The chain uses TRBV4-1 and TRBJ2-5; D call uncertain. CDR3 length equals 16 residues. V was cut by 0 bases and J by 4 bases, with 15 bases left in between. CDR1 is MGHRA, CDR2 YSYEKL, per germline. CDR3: CASSQESSRYLETQYF. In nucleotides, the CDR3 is TGCGCCAGCAGCCAAGAGTCGTCTAGATACTTAGAGACCCAGTACTTC.

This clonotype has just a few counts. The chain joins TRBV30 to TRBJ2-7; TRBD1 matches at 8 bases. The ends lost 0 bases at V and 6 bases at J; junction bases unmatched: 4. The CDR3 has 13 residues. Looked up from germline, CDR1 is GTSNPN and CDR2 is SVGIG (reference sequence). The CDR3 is CAWSVRTGSEQYF. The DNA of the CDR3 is TGTGCCTGGAGTGTACGGACAGGGAGCGAGCAGTACTTC.

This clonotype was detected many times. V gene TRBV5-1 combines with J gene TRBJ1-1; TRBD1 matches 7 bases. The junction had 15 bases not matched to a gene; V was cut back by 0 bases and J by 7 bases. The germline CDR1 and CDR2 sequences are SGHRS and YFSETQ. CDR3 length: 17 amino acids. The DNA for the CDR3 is TGCGCCAGCAGCTTGGGAGCCCTAGGACAGGTACTTAATGAAGCTTTCTTT. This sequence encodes CASSLGALGQVLNEAFF.

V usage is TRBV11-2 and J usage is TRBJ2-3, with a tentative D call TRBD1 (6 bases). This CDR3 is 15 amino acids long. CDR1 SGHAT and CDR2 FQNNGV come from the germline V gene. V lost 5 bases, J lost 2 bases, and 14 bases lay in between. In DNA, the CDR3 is TGTGCCAGCAGCCCGATTACAGGGTACACAGATACGCAGTATTTT. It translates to CASSPITGYTDTQYF.

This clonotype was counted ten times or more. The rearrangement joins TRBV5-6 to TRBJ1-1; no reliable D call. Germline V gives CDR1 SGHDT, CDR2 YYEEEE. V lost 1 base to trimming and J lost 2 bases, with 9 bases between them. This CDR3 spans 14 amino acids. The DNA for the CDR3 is TGTGCCAGCAGCTTGTTGAACAGAAACACTGAAGCTTTCTTT. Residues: CASSLLNRNTEAFF.

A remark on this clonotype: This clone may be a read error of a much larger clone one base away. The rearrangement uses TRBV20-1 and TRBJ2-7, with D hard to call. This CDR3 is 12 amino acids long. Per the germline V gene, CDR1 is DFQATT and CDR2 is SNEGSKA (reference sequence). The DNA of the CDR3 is TGCAGTGCTAGAGGGGCCTTTTTGGAGCAGTGCTTC. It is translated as CSARGAFLEQCF.